This T cell receptor beta chain is drawn from a study of cytomegalovirus exposure and HLA in healthy donors. General study points: Subsequent analysis showed first-cohort TCR clusters tending to co-occur in about 110 validation repertoires. Accounts indicate the classifier identified cytomegalovirus status with strong specificity and sensitivity.

Assay used: immunoSEQ multiplex PCR; TCRdb lists only in-frame clones, some missing. Counted here are 120,000 to 150,000 clones, about 88% occurring once; the ten biggest clones make up under 9%. The donors were in the approximately 120-subject validation cohort; that cohort was separate from the roughly 660-subject first cohort. Germline V gene lookup returns CDR1 SNHLY and CDR2 FYNNEI. The CDR3 contains 11 residues. Trimming pared 7 bases from V and 2 bases from J, leaving 6 bases between. A note on this clone: Its antigen remains unidentified.

V and J are TRBV2 and TRBJ2-7, with D possibly matching TRBD2 (5 bases). Source material: PBMCs. The receptor's source is a man aged 18-30 years in good health and CMV-seropositive. The CDR3 bases are TGTGCCAGCACGGGAACCTACGAGCAGTACTTC. Translating it yields CASTGTYEQYF.